This T cell receptor (beta chain) stems from a study of memory CD4+ T cells and cytomegalovirus serostatus. The V end lost 0 bases, the J end lost 1 base, and 15 bases lay between the germline ends. Germline V gives CDR1 SGHTA, CDR2 FQGNSA. The length of the CDR3 is 17 residues. The sort gate was single viable CD3+CD4+CD8-CD45RO+ cells for memory CD4+ T cells. Using immunoSEQ multiplex PCR, the repertoire was profiled, and TCRdb retains in-frame clones only, with some absent. The sample includes under 100,000 clones, approximately 84% of them seen just once. The genes are TRBV7-2 and TRBJ1-2; D perhaps matches TRBD1 (6 bases). The origin of this receptor is an adult in good health and CMV-seronegative. Sequencing used memory CD4+ T cells from blood. CDR3 sequence (DNA): TGTGCCAGCAGCTTAGCCGGTACAGGGCGTCATAACTATGGCTACACCTTC. Protein sequence: CASSLAGTGRHNYGYTF.